The 13 T cell receptor beta chains listed next were all sequenced from one sample in a study of a mutant IDH1 vaccine in newly diagnosed glioma. Stated time point: week 11, during vaccination. A 20-mer mutant IDH1 peptide at 300 ug was injected subcutaneously with topical imiquimod. No cognate antigen is known for these TCRs. Profiling relied on immunoSEQ multiplex PCR, and the TCRdb table lists in-frame clones only, not all of them. The sample consists of roughly 130,000 clones, just under 80% of them appearing once. The sample here was PBMCs, taken from a glioma patient whose treatment included an IDH1 peptide vaccine. The receptor source for this set is a man aged 35 to 55 with glioma.

This sequence joins TRBV27 and TRBJ2-1; 7 positions match TRBD2. Trimming took 6 bases from V and 0 from J; bases not matched to a gene: 5. Germline V gives CDR1 MNHEY, CDR2 SMNVEV (reference sequence). The CDR3 length is 15 residues. The CDR3 region is CASSLGGNSYNEQFF. The CDR3 DNA follows: TGTGCCAGCAGCCTGGGAGGGAACTCCTACAATGAGCAGTTCTTC.

V usage is TRBV19 and J usage is TRBJ2-1; D gene uncertain. CDR1 is LNHDA and CDR2 is SQIVND in the germline V gene (reference sequence). CDR3 length equals 16 residues. V lost 8 bases and J 0 bases, leaving 17 bases between the germline ends. In nucleotides, the CDR3 is TGTGCCAGTTCCGTTGCAGGTTCTAGCTCCTACAATGAGCAGTTCTTC. Its protein is CASSVAGSSSYNEQFF. Full variable domain (missing parts from reference TRBV19 and TRBJ2-1): DGGITQSPKYLFRKEGQNVTLSCEQNLNHDAMYWYRQDPGQGLRLIYYSQIVNDFQKGDIAEGYSVSREKKESFPLTVTSAQKNPTAFYLCASSVAGSSSYNEQFFGPGTRLTVL.

This sequence joins TRBV30 and TRBJ2-7; D may match TRBD1 or TRBD2 (5 bases each). V lost 7 bases to trimming and J lost 4 bases, with 11 bases between them. This CDR3 has 11 residues. Germline CDR1 is GTSNPN and CDR2 is SVGIG (reference sequence). The CDR3 nucleotides are TGTGCCTCCGGGACGAGATACGAGCAGTACTTC. This gives the protein CASGTRYEQYF.

The CDR3 loop is CASSQDLRRLAGTGELFF. The CDR3 DNA is TGTGCCAGCAGCCAAGATCTCCGAAGGCTAGCGGGGACCGGGGAGCTGTTTTTT. The chain recombines TRBV14 with TRBJ2-2; 9 bases are a match to TRBD2. The ends lost 0 bases at V and 5 bases at J; junction bases unmatched: 10. Germline V gives CDR1 SGHDN, CDR2 FVKESK. The CDR3 totals 18 residues.

This clone occurred once. The chain couples TRBV18 to TRBJ1-1, with D possibly TRBD1 on 5 matching bases. Trimming cost V 2 bases and J 6 bases, with 10 bases left between them. CDR3 length equals 13 residues. Germline-derived CDR1 and CDR2 are KGHSH and LQKENI. The CDR3 DNA reads as TGTGCCAGCTCACCAGGGGGGTGGTCTGAAGCTTTCTTT. It encodes CASSPGGWSEAFF.

V usage is TRBV9 and J usage is TRBJ2-7; 9 nucleotides agree with TRBD1. This CDR3 has 15 amino acids. Per the germline V gene, CDR1 is SGDLS and CDR2 is YYNGEE. Trimming took 2 bases from V and 3 from J; bases not matched to a gene: 6. The CDR3 nucleotides read TGTGCCAGCAGCGTGCGGGAGACAGGGGGCTACGAGCAGTACTTC. Its translation: CASSVRETGGYEQYF.

This chain joins TRBV10-3 and TRBJ1-5; D is possibly TRBD1 (5 bases). V lost 6 bases and J 4 bases, leaving 10 bases between the germline ends. Germline V gives CDR1 ENHRY, CDR2 SYGVKD. The CDR3 has 13 residues. The CDR3 sequence: CAIRGTENQPQHF. Here the CDR3 DNA reads TGTGCCATCAGGGGGACGGAAAATCAGCCCCAGCATTTT.

The chain carries TRBV4-1 and TRBJ1-1, with D maybe TRBD1 (6 bases). The CDR3 length is 15 residues. Between the trimmed V and J ends, which lost 7 bases and 3 bases, there was a span of 18 bases. CDR1 and CDR2 (germline): MGHRA, YSYEKL. The CDR3 DNA follows: TGCGCCAGCACTTTTCCAGGGGAAGGCGACACTGAAGCTTTCTTT. Amino acid sequence: CASTFPGEGDTEAFF.

In nucleotides, the CDR3 is TGTGCCTGGAGTGCCCCTCGGGGTCAGCCCCAGCATTTT. It specifies CAWSAPRGQPQHF. The chain has TRBV30 and TRBJ1-5; no definite D call. The CDR3 sequence is 13 residues long. Deletions cut 1 base from V and 6 bases from J, with 10 bases between. Germline loops: CDR1 GTSNPN, CDR2 SVGIG (reference sequence).

The chain couples TRBV7-2 to TRBJ1-3; 7 positions match TRBD1. The CDR3 loop spans 14 amino acids. Germline CDR1 reads SGHTA; CDR2 reads FQGNSA. Trimming cost V 5 bases and J 3 bases; bases outside gene matches: 4. The CDR3 DNA reads TGTGCCAGCAGCCTTGGGACAGTTGGAAACACCATATATTTT. It yields the protein CASSLGTVGNTIYF. The full variable domain, with the rest looked up from reference TRBV7-2 and TRBJ1-3, is GAGVSQSPSNKVTEKGKDVELRCDPISGHTALYWYRQSLGQGLEFLIYFQGNSAPDKSGLPSDRFSAERTGGSVSTLTIQRTQQEDSAVYLCASSLGTVGNTIYFGEGSWLTVV.

In this sample, this clone turned up a few times. This rearrangement joins TRBV5-6 to TRBJ1-1, with D possibly being TRBD1 (5 bases). Trimming took 10 bases from V and 4 from J, leaving 14 bases between them. The length of the CDR3 is 12 residues. CDR1 and CDR2 (germline): SGHDT, YYEEEE. The CDR3: CAPGEGSTEAFF. CDR3 DNA sequence: TGTGCCCCCGGGGAGGGGAGCACTGAAGCTTTCTTT.

CDR3 in amino acids: CASSDFSSGRGQETQYF. The CDR3 coding sequence is TGTGCCAGCAGTGATTTTAGTAGCGGGAGGGGCCAAGAGACCCAGTACTTC. The chain recombines TRBV2 with TRBJ2-5; TRBD2 matches 11 bases. The V and J ends lost 3 bases and 1 base, in that order; junction bases with no gene match: 7. The CDR3 has 17 amino acids. Germline lookup yields CDR1 SNHLY and CDR2 FYNNEI. Full variable domain (remainder filled in from reference TRBV2 and TRBJ2-5): EPEVTQTPSHQVTQMGQEVILRCVPISNHLYFYWYRQILGQKVEFLVSFYNNEISEKSEIFDDQFSVERPDGSNFTLKIRSTKLEDSAMYFCASSDFSSGRGQETQYFGPGTRLLVL.

The gene calls are TRBV9 and TRBJ2-1; D gene uncertain. Trimming took off 0 bases at V and 5 bases at J, with 6 bases between the two ends. Germline V lookup: CDR1 SGDLS, CDR2 YYNGEE. The CDR3 length is 13 residues. DNA of the CDR3: TGTGCCAGCAGCGTAGCGGACCACAATGAGCAGTTCTTC. Protein: CASSVADHNEQFF. Using reference TRBV9 and TRBJ2-1 for the parts outside the CDR3, the full variable domain is DSGVTQTPKHLITATGQRVTLRCSPRSGDLSVYWYQQSLDQGLQFLIQYYNGEERAKGNILERFSAQQFPDLHSELNLSSLELGDSALYFCASSVADHNEQFFGPGTRLTVL.